This T cell receptor beta chain was observed in a study of blood T cell repertoires in COVID-19. Background on the study: PBMCs, B-cell-depleted T cells, or T cells were the source of the cDNA or gDNA that made up the material.

Between the trimmed V and J ends, which lost 3 bases and 7 bases, there was a span of 3 bases. The CDR3 totals 11 residues. Looked up from germline, CDR1 is WNHNN and CDR2 is SYGVQD (reference sequence). Measured with immunoSEQ multiplex PCR; TCRdb has only the in-frame clones, and not every one. The sample includes some 240,000 clones, roughly 80% of them seen just once. This chain uses TRBV10-1 with TRBJ2-2; no clear D. This TCR was sampled from a woman in her 70s with acute or convalescent COVID-19. The material sequenced was peripheral blood. The CDR3 spells CASSDSGELFF. CDR3 nucleotide sequence: TGCGCCAGCAGTGATAGCGGGGAGCTGTTTTTT.